This T cell receptor beta chain emerged from a study of T cell changes during pregnancy in multiple sclerosis. Germline assignment: CDR1 SGHAT and CDR2 FQNNGV. CDR3 length equals 15 residues. Trimming shortened V by 8 bases and J by 6 bases, and 21 bases separated the two germline ends. Here immunoSEQ multiplex PCR was the method, and the copy in TCRdb shows in-frame clones only, minus some. The table has more than 20,000 clones, about nine tenths seen once. This clonotype originated in a female donor in good health, enrolled as a control in a pregnancy study. The starting material was CD8+ T cells from peripheral blood mononuclear cells, obtained in the third trimester of pregnancy. This sequence joins TRBV11-2 and TRBJ2-3; the D gene is possibly TRBD1 (5 bases). In DNA, the CDR3 is TGTGCCAGCGCCCGTTTGGGGCGATTGGCGGATACGCAGTATTTT. Amino acid sequence: CASARLGRLADTQYF.